Following are 14 T cell receptor beta chains from one sample sequenced in a study of T-cell reconstitution after alpha-beta-depleted transplantation in children. This sample's TCRbeta library carried unique molecular identifier barcodes. TCRdb reprocessed the PCR reads with MiXCR, giving one entry per CDR3 protein. The table lists over 100,000 distinct CDR3 sequences, under 9% of them singletons. Sequencing used PBMCs, obtained before TCRalphabeta/CD19-depleted stem cell transplant. Every receptor here comes from a boy under 10 years old with acute lymphoblastic leukemia, due to receive a stem cell transplant.

This clonotype was found a few times. The chain links TRBV6-5 to TRBJ1-5, with a tentative D call TRBD1 (6 bases). V was cut by 4 bases and J by 0 bases, with 7 bases left in between. Germline V lookup: CDR1 MNHEY, CDR2 SVGAGI. CDR3 length: 14 amino acids. CDR3 region: CASSWTVSNQPQHF. CDR3 nucleotide sequence: TGTGCCAGCAGTTGGACAGTTAGCAATCAGCCCCAGCATTTT.

This clonotype was counted many times. The chain has TRBV5-1 and TRBJ2-1; TRBD2 matches 8 bases. Trimming took 2 bases from V and 0 from J; bases not matched to a gene: 4. The CDR3 sequence is 16 residues long. Germline V gives CDR1 SGHRS, CDR2 YFSETQ. The CDR3 coding sequence is TGCGCCAGCAGCTTTTTCACTAGCGGCTCCTACAATGAGCAGTTCTTC. Encoded protein: CASSFFTSGSYNEQFF. The full variable domain, completed using reference TRBV5-1 and TRBJ2-1, is KAGVTQTPRYLIKTRGQQVTLSCSPISGHRSVSWYQQTPGQGLQFLFEYFSETQRNKGNFPGRFSGRQFSNSRSEMNVSTLELGDSALYLCASSFFTSGSYNEQFFGPGTRLTVL.

This clonotype was seen only a few times. The chain recombines TRBV7-8 with TRBJ2-3; D is possibly TRBD1 (6 bases). Trimming removed 6 bases from V and 4 bases from J, with 11 bases in between. Germline assignment: CDR1 SGHVS and CDR2 FQNEAQ. The CDR3 covers 13 residues. CDR3 in amino acids: CASRGTGPDTQYF. In nucleotides, the CDR3 is TGTGCCAGCAGAGGCACAGGGCCAGATACGCAGTATTTT.

This clonotype appeared once. The CDR3 reads CASRLQGYEQFF. The CDR3 DNA is TGCGCCAGCAGACTTCAGGGGTATGAGCAGTTCTTC. The chain recombines TRBV23-1 with TRBJ2-1; a weak D match, TRBD1 (6 bases). TRBV23-1 is annotated as an ORF whose role is uncertain. CDR3 length equals 12 residues. The V gene lost 6 bases and the J gene lost 8 bases, with 11 bases spanning the gap.

At least ten counts were recorded for this clonotype. This rearrangement joins TRBV4-2 to TRBJ1-1; D gene uncertain. Germline CDR1 and CDR2: LGHNA and YNFKEQ. Deletions cut 0 bases from V and 4 bases from J, with 9 bases between. The CDR3 extends over 14 amino acids. In DNA form, the CDR3 reads TGTGCCAGCAGCCAAGATTCGGGGAGCACTGAAGCTTTCTTT. It translates to CASSQDSGSTEAFF.

This clonotype came up many times. The chain recombines TRBV7-9 with TRBJ1-1; TRBD1 is a possible D gene (5 bases). The CDR3 totals 12 residues. V gave up 8 bases and J gave up 6 bases, with 13 bases separating them. Germline V gene sequence: CDR1 SEHNR, CDR2 FQNEAQ (reference sequence). CDR3 sequence: CASGPRVSEAFF. DNA of the CDR3: TGTGCCAGCGGTCCCAGGGTATCTGAAGCTTTCTTT.

This clonotype was counted at least ten times. This chain uses TRBV7-9 with TRBJ1-2; the D is unclear. In germline, CDR1 is SEHNR, CDR2 FQNEAQ (reference sequence). The CDR3 extends over 15 amino acids. With 5 bases removed from V and 5 bases from J, the gap between germline ends came to 18 bases. CDR3 amino acids: CASSPIGFSGYGYTF. CDR3 DNA sequence: TGTGCCAGCAGCCCAATCGGGTTTTCGGGATATGGCTACACCTTC.

The chain recombines TRBV20-1 with TRBJ2-7; possibly TRBD1 for D (6 bases). Per germline, CDR1 DFQATT and CDR2 SNEGSKA (reference sequence). This CDR3 region has 14 residues. V lost 0 bases to trimming and J lost 2 bases, with 11 bases between them. The CDR3 DNA reads as TGCAGTGCTAGAGATCAGGGGACCCCCTACGAGCAGTACTTC. Its protein is CSARDQGTPYEQYF.

The sample holds a few counts of this clonotype. This chain joins TRBV7-2 and TRBJ2-5; the D call may be TRBD1 or TRBD2 (5 bases each). Trimming took 4 bases from V and 5 from J, leaving 14 bases between them. Germline lookup yields CDR1 SGHTA and CDR2 FQGNSA. This CDR3 has 14 residues. The CDR3 is CASSSGPRGETQYF. The DNA for the CDR3 is TGTGCCAGCAGCTCGGGACCTCGAGGGGAGACCCAGTACTTC.

Many counts were recorded for this clonotype. CDR3 bases: TGTGCCAGCAGTCCTCTCGGGGGGGGTTTGGGAAATGAGCAGTTCTTC. Its translation is CASSPLGGGLGNEQFF. The rearrangement uses TRBV27 and TRBJ2-1; 8 bases align to TRBD2. This CDR3 has 16 residues. The V gene end was trimmed by 5 bases and the J gene end by 7 bases; junction bases not matched to a gene: 13. Germline V lookup: CDR1 MNHEY, CDR2 SMNVEV (reference sequence).

By sample share, this clonotype is medium-sized. The CDR3 DNA reads TGTGCCAGCAACCTCCGGGACAGAGGGACCCAGTACTTC. It is translated as CASNLRDRGTQYF. J is TRBJ2-5 and V is TRBV12-3 or TRBV12-4; the match to TRBD1 covers 7 bases. This CDR3 region has 13 residues. Trimming cost V 7 bases and J 7 bases; bases outside gene matches: 9.

Many counts were recorded for this clonotype. This chain links TRBV9 with TRBJ1-5; possibly TRBD1 for D (6 bases). The V gene lost 0 bases and the J gene lost 5 bases, with 6 bases spanning the gap. CDR3 length: 13 residues. Germline V gives CDR1 SGDLS, CDR2 YYNGEE. The CDR3 protein is CASSVEGDQPQHF. The CDR3 bases are TGTGCCAGCAGCGTAGAGGGGGATCAGCCCCAGCATTTT.

This clonotype was counted only a few times. The chain uses TRBV20-1 and TRBJ2-2; TRBD1 agrees at 10 bases. Germline V gives CDR1 DFQATT, CDR2 SNEGSKA (reference sequence). CDR3 length: 15 residues. The V and J ends lost 6 bases and 3 bases, in that order; junction bases with no gene match: 7. CDR3 residues: CSAPSGTGDTGELFF. The CDR3 region has the DNA TGCAGTGCACCTTCCGGGACAGGGGACACCGGGGAGCTGTTTTTT.

A few counts support this clonotype. The V call is TRBV20-1, the J call TRBJ1-1; D is perhaps TRBD1 (5 bases). V was trimmed by 1 base and J by 0 bases, leaving 18 bases between them. Germline V gene lookup returns CDR1 DFQATT and CDR2 SNEGSKA (reference sequence). The CDR3 sequence is 17 residues long. The CDR3 bases are TGCAGTGCTAGAGCGGTTTTCCCAGGGTCCATGAACACTGAAGCTTTCTTT. Residues: CSARAVFPGSMNTEAFF.